What follows are 32 T cell receptor beta chains derived from one specimen sequenced in a study of blood T cell repertoires in COVID-19. Produced via immunoSEQ multiplex PCR; TCRdb's table is partial and in-frame only. The table shows 200,000 to 250,000 clones, with roughly nine tenths occurring only once. The sequenced sample was PBMCs or T cells enriched from blood (not recorded which). These receptors were collected from a woman aged 45-65 years in a cohort exposed to, infected with or recovered from COVID-19 (not recorded which).

V is TRBV7-8 and J is TRBJ1-2; tentatively, D is TRBD1 (5 bases). The CDR3 is 14 amino acids. Germline V gives CDR1 SGHVS, CDR2 FQNEAQ. V gave up 1 base and J gave up 8 bases, with 14 bases separating them. DNA of the CDR3: TGTGCCAGCAGCTTAGACCGAGAAGGGGCCGGCTACACCTTC. It encodes CASSLDREGAGYTF.

This clone was seen a handful of times. The chain recombines TRBV5-4 with TRBJ2-3, with 9 bases aligning to TRBD2. The germline V gene encodes CDR1 SGHNT and CDR2 YYREEE (reference sequence). Trimming at V came to 2 bases and at J to 4 bases, leaving 5 bases not matched to a gene. The CDR3 loop spans 15 amino acids. CDR3 protein: CASSFGGGASDTQYF. The CDR3 DNA sequence: TGTGCCAGCAGCTTCGGCGGGGGGGCCTCAGATACGCAGTATTTT.

The chain uses TRBV19 and TRBJ2-6; D gene uncertain. The germline V gene encodes CDR1 LNHDA and CDR2 SQIVND (reference sequence). The length of the CDR3 is 15 residues. V lost 3 bases and J 2 bases, leaving 8 bases between the germline ends. The CDR3 region is CASSMKLTGANVLTF. CDR3 DNA: TGTGCCAGTAGTATGAAGCTCACTGGGGCCAACGTCCTGACTTTC.

Of note for this clone: Other DNA sequences in the sample encode the same CDR3. V gene TRBV2 combines with J gene TRBJ1-5; no clear D gene. V lost 2 bases and J lost 1, with 9 bases in between. Germline V gene data show CDR1 as SNHLY and CDR2 as FYNNEI. The CDR3 contains 15 residues. CDR3 loop: CASSEWAGSNQPQHF. The CDR3 DNA reads as TGTGCCAGCAGTGAATGGGCGGGGAGCAATCAGCCCCAGCATTTT.

The chain is built from TRBV3-1 (or the pseudogene TRBV3-2) and TRBJ1-1; 8 bases are a match to TRBD1. With V trimmed by 3 bases and J by 4 bases, 7 bases remained unmatched. Germline V gene data show CDR1 as LGHDT and CDR2 as YNNKEL (reference sequence). CDR3 length: 15 amino acids. CDR3 amino acids: CASSHQWTGTTEAFF. The DNA of the CDR3 is TGTGCCAGCAGCCACCAATGGACAGGGACCACTGAAGCTTTCTTT.

The chain joins TRBV28 to TRBJ1-6; 7 bases fit TRBD1. This CDR3 is 14 amino acids long. The V segment lost 5 bases and the J segment 6 bases; nucleotides outside the gene matches: 4. Germline CDR1 and CDR2: MDHEN and SYDVKM. CDR3 in DNA: TGTGCCAGCAGTACCGGGACAGCTAATTCACCCCTCCACTTT. Amino acids: CASSTGTANSPLHF. Looking up the rest from reference TRBV28 and TRBJ1-6 gives the full variable domain: DVKVTQSSRYLVKRTGEKVFLECVQDMDHENMFWYRQDPGLGLRLIYFSYDVKMKEKGDIPEGYSVSREKKERFSLILESASTNQTSMYLCASSTGTANSPLHFGNGTRLTVT.

About this clone itself: Different DNA sequences within this sample yield the same CDR3. The chain carries TRBV5-1 and TRBJ1-2; D is unresolved. The CDR3 runs 14 residues. Trimming pared 0 bases from V and 3 bases from J, leaving 9 bases between. CDR1 SGHRS and CDR2 YFSETQ come from the germline V gene. The CDR3 protein is CASSLGGGDYGYTF. The CDR3 bases are TGCGCCAGCAGCTTGGGGGGAGGTGACTATGGCTACACCTTC.

This clone was detected only once. DNA for the CDR3: TGCGCCAGCAGTTATGACAGGGCGGATGGCTACACCTTC. Its protein is CASSYDRADGYTF. The chain has TRBV5-1 and TRBJ1-2; 7 bases are a match to TRBD1. Germline V gene lookup returns CDR1 SGHRS and CDR2 YFSETQ. The CDR3 totals 13 residues. V shed 5 bases and J 6 bases; nucleotides not matched to a gene: 7.

This chain uses TRBV6-5 with TRBJ2-1, with 12 bases matching TRBD2. Germline CDR1 and CDR2: MNHEY and SVGAGI. V shed 5 bases and J 6 bases; nucleotides not matched to a gene: 5. CDR3 length equals 15 residues. CDR3 amino acids: CASSLTSGGLNEQFF. The CDR3, as DNA: TGTGCCAGCAGTCTCACTAGCGGGGGGCTCAATGAGCAGTTCTTC.

The gene calls are TRBV7-3 and TRBJ2-2; D perhaps matches TRBD1 (6 bases). The germline gives CDR1 SGHTA, CDR2 FQGTGA. The CDR3 runs to 16 residues. Trimming cost V 5 bases and J 0 bases, with 13 bases left between them. CDR3 amino acids: CASSPYRTANTGELFF. CDR3 nucleotides: TGTGCCAGCAGCCCCTACCGGACAGCGAACACCGGGGAGCTGTTTTTT.

The gene calls are TRBV15 and TRBJ1-5; D uncertain. V lost 0 bases, J lost 6 bases, and 9 bases lay in between. Germline V gene lookup returns CDR1 LNHNV and CDR2 YYDKDF (reference sequence). The CDR3 consists of 14 residues. CDR3 loop: CATSRDLEAQPQHF. The CDR3 DNA sequence: TGTGCCACCAGCAGAGATTTGGAGGCTCAGCCCCAGCATTTT. The full variable domain, completed using reference TRBV15 and TRBJ1-5, is DAMVIQNPRYQVTQFGKPVTLSCSQTLNHNVMYWYQQKSSQAPKLLFHYYDKDFNNEADTPDNFQSRRPNTSFCFLDIRSPGLGDTAMYLCATSRDLEAQPQHFGDGTRLSIL.

The V and J genes are TRBV15 and TRBJ2-1, with 7 bases aligning to TRBD2. After removal of 1 base from V and 2 bases from J, the junction contained 2 bases not matched to a gene. The CDR3 spans 15 residues. Germline CDR1 LNHNV, CDR2 YYDKDF (reference sequence). The CDR3 sequence: CATSRGAGAYNEQFF. The CDR3 nucleotides read TGTGCCACCAGCAGAGGGGCGGGGGCCTACAATGAGCAGTTCTTC.

The rearrangement uses TRBV6-2 or TRBV6-3 and TRBJ2-7, with D tentatively TRBD2 (6 bases). The CDR3 is made up of 13 amino acids. Germline loops: CDR1 MNHEY, CDR2 SVGEGT. Trimming shortened V by 5 bases and J by 6 bases, and 14 bases separated the two germline ends. The CDR3 loop is CASSQPAGLEQYF. The DNA of the CDR3 is TGTGCCAGCAGTCAGCCGGCGGGGCTCGAGCAGTACTTC.

This clone has only one observation. V and J are TRBV5-5 and TRBJ1-5; 11 bases align to TRBD1. From germline, CDR1 is SGHKS and CDR2 YYEKEE (reference sequence). The ends lost 4 bases at V and 2 bases at J; junction bases unmatched: 2. This CDR3 has 15 amino acids. The CDR3 loop reads CASSGTGGRNQPQHF. The CDR3 nucleotides read TGTGCCAGCAGCGGGACAGGGGGTCGCAATCAGCCCCAGCATTTT.

The genes are TRBV30 and TRBJ1-2; TRBD1 matches at 9 bases. The length of the CDR3 is 16 residues. Trimming cost V 5 bases and J 0 bases; bases outside gene matches: 10. CDR1 is GTSNPN, CDR2 SVGIG, per germline (reference sequence). CDR3 loop: CAWSRDRALTNYGYTF. CDR3 bases: TGTGCCTGGTCCCGGGACAGGGCTCTCACTAACTATGGCTACACCTTC.

A few counts support this clone. J is TRBJ1-2 and V is TRBV29-1; TRBD1 aligns across 7 bases. The germline CDR1 and CDR2 sequences are SQVTM and ANQGSEA. V was clipped by 6 bases and J by 6 bases; unmatched bases: 10. The CDR3 totals 13 residues. Written as DNA, the CDR3 is TGCAGCGTCGAAACCGGGACAGAGAATGGCTACACCTTC. It specifies CSVETGTENGYTF. The whole variable domain, remainder taken from reference TRBV29-1 and TRBJ1-2, is SAVISQKPSRDICQRGTSLTIQCQVDSQVTMMFWYRQQPGQSLTLIATANQGSEATYESGFVIDKFPISRPNLTFSTLTVSNMSPEDSSIYLCSVETGTENGYTFGSGTRLTVV.

V is TRBV19 and J is TRBJ2-3, with a possible D match to TRBD1 (6 bases). Germline V gene data show CDR1 as LNHDA and CDR2 as SQIVND (reference sequence). This CDR3 spans 13 amino acids. Trimming cost V 8 bases and J 2 bases, with 11 bases left between them. The CDR3 spells CASGQPATDTQYF. The CDR3 bases are TGTGCCAGTGGACAGCCAGCCACAGATACGCAGTATTTT.

The rearrangement links TRBV7-9 to TRBJ2-7; unclear D gene. CDR1 and CDR2 from the germline V gene are SEHNR and FQNEAQ (reference sequence). Trimming cost V 5 bases and J 3 bases, with 11 bases left between them. The CDR3 is 13 residues long. The CDR3 is CASSISGGYEQYF. The CDR3 DNA is TGTGCCAGCAGCATTTCCGGCGGCTACGAGCAGTACTTC.

V gene TRBV19 combines with J gene TRBJ2-3; 7 positions match TRBD1. The V and J ends lost 5 bases and 9 bases, in that order; junction bases with no gene match: 2. The CDR3 is 11 residues long. Germline-derived CDR1 and CDR2 are LNHDA and SQIVND (reference sequence). The CDR3 here is CASSDRVTQYF. The CDR3 DNA reads as TGTGCCAGTAGTGACAGGGTCACGCAGTATTTT.

This clone was seen a single time. This chain joins TRBV12-5 and TRBJ2-7; tentative D call: TRBD1 (6 bases). Germline V gene sequence: CDR1 LGHNT, CDR2 FRNRAP. Deletions cut 9 bases from V and 1 base from J, with 19 bases between. This CDR3 is 15 amino acids long. The CDR3 region has the DNA TGTGCTAGCCGAATGCGGTGGGGGCGGTCCTACGAGCAGTACTTC. Protein product: CASRMRWGRSYEQYF.

This chain joins TRBV13 and TRBJ2-3, with 10 bases identical to TRBD1. Germline values: CDR1 PRHDT, CDR2 FYEKMQ (reference sequence). After removal of 4 bases from V and 5 bases from J, the junction contained 3 bases not matched to a gene. This CDR3 is built from 14 residues. CDR3 protein: CASSSGQGGDTQYF. For the CDR3, the DNA is TGTGCCAGCAGCTCCGGACAGGGGGGAGATACGCAGTATTTT.

The rearrangement uses TRBV4-3 and TRBJ1-1; D gene uncertain. CDR1 is LGHNA and CDR2 is YSLEER in the germline V gene. CDR3 length: 16 residues. The germline V and J ends were trimmed by 0 bases and 1 base, with 12 bases remaining between them. The CDR3 loop is CASSQDRRAWNTEAFF. CDR3 DNA sequence: TGCGCCAGCAGCCAAGATAGGAGGGCCTGGAACACTGAAGCTTTCTTT.

The chain recombines TRBV27 with TRBJ2-1; 11 bases map to TRBD1. CDR1 MNHEY and CDR2 SMNVEV come from the germline V gene (reference sequence). J was trimmed by 7 bases and V by 2 bases; bases with no gene match: 4. This CDR3 is 15 amino acids long. The DNA for the CDR3 is TGTGCCAGCAGTTTAGAGGGACAGGGGGGAAATGAGCAGTTCTTC. Encoded protein: CASSLEGQGGNEQFF.

The chain employs TRBV4-1 and TRBJ2-7; TRBD1 matches at 8 bases. After removal of 0 bases from V and 3 bases from J, the junction contained 7 bases not matched to a gene. The CDR3 contains 16 residues. The germline V gene encodes CDR1 MGHRA and CDR2 YSYEKL. The CDR3 sequence is CASSQDLSGGFYEQYF. CDR3 in DNA: TGCGCCAGCAGCCAAGATCTTTCAGGGGGCTTCTACGAGCAGTACTTC.

This chain joins TRBV15 and TRBJ2-7; D not resolved. In germline, CDR1 is LNHNV, CDR2 YYDKDF (reference sequence). The V end was cut by 8 bases, the J end by 0 bases, with 14 bases between. The CDR3 runs 14 residues. CDR3 amino acids: CATGPPGRSYEQYF. The CDR3 bases are TGTGCCACCGGCCCCCCAGGCCGCTCCTACGAGCAGTACTTC. The full variable domain, its missing parts supplied by reference TRBV15 and TRBJ2-7, is DAMVIQNPRYQVTQFGKPVTLSCSQTLNHNVMYWYQQKSSQAPKLLFHYYDKDFNNEADTPDNFQSRRPNTSFCFLDIRSPGLGDTAMYLCATGPPGRSYEQYFGPGTRLTVT.

The V and J genes are TRBV24-1 and TRBJ1-4, with D possibly being TRBD1 (6 bases). Germline V CDR1 and CDR2: KGHDR, SFDVKD. This CDR3 is 17 amino acids long. V gave up 4 bases and J gave up 2 bases, with 16 bases separating them. CDR3 sequence reads: CATSDATGFATNEKLFF. The CDR3 region has the DNA TGTGCCACCAGTGACGCCACAGGGTTCGCTACTAATGAAAAACTGTTTTTT.

This clone was counted a few times. The chain has TRBV5-4 and TRBJ1-4; the match to TRBD1 covers 9 bases. The CDR3 runs to 14 residues. V was clipped by 4 bases and J by 4 bases; unmatched bases: 2. From germline, CDR1 is SGHNT and CDR2 YYREEE (reference sequence). CDR3 in amino acids: CASSPGQGNEKLFF. CDR3 coding DNA: TGTGCCAGCAGCCCGGGACAGGGTAATGAAAAACTGTTTTTT.

The rearrangement joins TRBV5-6 to TRBJ2-3, with D possibly matching TRBD2 (7 bases). This CDR3 has 15 residues. CDR1 is SGHDT and CDR2 is YYEEEE in the germline V gene. Trimming left V 1 base short and J 5 bases short, with 14 bases between. The CDR3 DNA reads as TGTGCCAGCAGCTTGAGGGGGGGAAGTCGAGATACGCAGTATTTT. Translation: CASSLRGGSRDTQYF.

This clone was detected once. The chain employs TRBV6-5 and TRBJ1-5, with a possible D match to TRBD1 (6 bases). Germline assignment: CDR1 MNHEY and CDR2 SVGAGI. The CDR3 has 14 residues. V was clipped by 4 bases and J by 7 bases, with 14 bases between them. The CDR3 nucleotides are TGTGCCAGCAGTTTACAGGGTTTCTACCAGCCCCAGCATTTT. It encodes CASSLQGFYQPQHF.

The chain joins TRBV4-2 to TRBJ1-1; the match to TRBD1 covers 10 bases. This CDR3 region has 15 residues. V was pared by 3 bases and J by 5 bases, with 6 bases of the junction left unmatched. Germline values: CDR1 LGHNA, CDR2 YNFKEQ. CDR3 DNA: TGTGCCAGCAGCCAGGGCGGGACAGGGGAAACTGAAGCTTTCTTT. Amino acid sequence: CASSQGGTGETEAFF.

The rearrangement links TRBV29-1 to TRBJ1-2; D unresolved. In germline, CDR1 is SQVTM, CDR2 ANQGSEA. This CDR3 has 15 residues. V gave up 0 bases and J gave up 4 bases, with 15 bases separating them. CDR3: CSVEDLTALSYGYTF. CDR3 nucleotides: TGCAGCGTTGAAGATCTCACAGCCTTATCCTATGGCTACACCTTC.

The chain employs TRBV2 and TRBJ1-4, with D possibly matching TRBD1 (5 bases). Germline values: CDR1 SNHLY, CDR2 FYNNEI. The CDR3 is 15 amino acids. The germline V and J ends were trimmed by 6 bases and 13 bases, with 24 bases remaining between them. The CDR3 region is CASSPTSTGWGGLFF. The CDR3, as DNA: TGTGCCAGCAGCCCCACCTCTACAGGTTGGGGGGGACTGTTTTTT.